The next 23 T cell receptor beta chains were all read from a single sample in a study of blood T cell repertoires in COVID-19. Libraries were prepared by immunoSEQ multiplex PCR; TCRdb keeps only in-frame clonotypes and omits some of them. The table shows over 50,000 clones, with 70% to 90% occurring only once. The material sequenced was peripheral blood. Receptors were obtained from a man aged 50-60 years with active COVID-19.

The rearrangement links TRBV10-3 to TRBJ1-2; D might be TRBD1 (6 bases). The germline V gene has CDR1 ENHRY and CDR2 SYGVKD. The V gene lost 4 bases and the J gene lost 3 bases, with 9 bases spanning the gap. The CDR3 is 13 residues long. The CDR3 DNA reads TGTGCCATCAGTGGGACAGCCGACTATGGCTACACCTTC. Residues: CAISGTADYGYTF.

The rearrangement links TRBV18 to TRBJ1-4; D call uncertain. The V end lost 2 bases, the J end lost 7 bases, and 14 bases lay between the germline ends. This CDR3 comprises 15 residues. Germline CDR1 is KGHSH and CDR2 is LQKENI. The CDR3 DNA sequence: TGTGCCAGCTCACCAGAAGTCGGGTCGAGTGAAAAACTGTTTTTT. Translating it yields CASSPEVGSSEKLFF.

This chain connects TRBV19 to TRBJ2-1; 10 nucleotides match TRBD1. CDR1 and CDR2 (germline): LNHDA, SQIVND (reference sequence). Trimming at V came to 6 bases and at J to 3 bases, leaving 8 bases not matched to a gene. The CDR3 has 16 residues. DNA of the CDR3: TGTGCCAGTAGAAGGACAGGGGGAGGCTACTACAATGAGCAGTTCTTC. Its protein product is CASRRTGGGYYNEQFF.

The chain has TRBV9 and TRBJ2-3, with 9 bases lining up with TRBD2. This CDR3 region has 16 residues. Germline CDR1 reads SGDLS; CDR2 reads YYNGEE. Germline trimming cut 1 base from V and 5 bases from J; bases unmatched to any gene: 8. The CDR3 DNA reads TGTGCCAGCAGCGTACGAAGCGGGGGGCAGGTAGATACGCAGTATTTT. Protein product: CASSVRSGGQVDTQYF.

The sample holds one count of this clone. The rearrangement uses TRBV3-1 (or the pseudogene TRBV3-2) and TRBJ1-1, with D perhaps TRBD1 (5 bases). Germline V gene lookup returns CDR1 LGHDT and CDR2 YNNKEL (reference sequence). This CDR3 is built from 14 residues. V was cut by 1 base and J by 3 bases, with 9 bases left in between. CDR3 amino acids: CASSQAVGDTEAFF. The CDR3 DNA follows: TGTGCCAGCAGCCAAGCGGTAGGGGACACTGAAGCTTTCTTT.

Only a few counts were recorded for this clone. V gene TRBV27 combines with J gene TRBJ1-5, with D maybe TRBD1 (6 bases). The CDR3 loop spans 14 amino acids. Trimming removed 8 bases at V and 0 bases at J, with 11 bases between. CDR1 and CDR2 (germline): MNHEY, SMNVEV (reference sequence). DNA of the CDR3: TGTGCCAGCGGGGGGGCCTATAGCAATCAGCCCCAGCATTTT. Its protein product is CASGGAYSNQPQHF.

The chain recombines TRBV2 with TRBJ2-3, with D possibly matching TRBD1 (6 bases). V lost 8 bases and J 2 bases, leaving 11 bases between the germline ends. This CDR3 is built from 13 residues. Germline V CDR1 and CDR2: SNHLY, FYNNEI. CDR3 amino acids: CASCTGNTDTQYF. The DNA of the CDR3 is TGTGCCAGCTGTACAGGGAACACAGATACGCAGTATTTT.

J is TRBJ2-7 and V is TRBV2; weak D call: TRBD1 (6 bases). CDR1 and CDR2 from the germline V gene are SNHLY and FYNNEI. The CDR3 loop spans 14 amino acids. Trimming pared 6 bases from V and 0 bases from J, leaving 12 bases between. The CDR3 DNA follows: TGTGCCAGCAGGATGGACAGATACTCCTACGAGCAGTACTTC. Translation: CASRMDRYSYEQYF.

This chain connects TRBV5-1 to TRBJ1-1; TRBD1 agrees at 7 bases. The ends lost 1 base at V and 2 bases at J; junction bases unmatched: 8. The V gene's germline CDR1 is SGHRS and CDR2 YFSETQ. The CDR3 sequence is 16 residues long. The CDR3 is CASSLIQGGTNTEAFF. Written as DNA, the CDR3 is TGCGCCAGCAGCTTGATCCAGGGGGGCACCAACACTGAAGCTTTCTTT.

The rearrangement uses TRBV6-6 and TRBJ1-2; the match to TRBD1 covers 7 bases. CDR1 is MNHNY, CDR2 SVGAGI, per germline (reference sequence). The CDR3 contains 15 residues. V was clipped by 0 bases and J by 7 bases; unmatched bases: 8. The CDR3 DNA reads TGTGCCAGCAGTTACTCGGGGACAGCAGGAAGTGGCTACACCTTC. Amino acid sequence: CASSYSGTAGSGYTF.

On this clone: One end of the junction does not line up with germline, which may come from a read error. The chain carries TRBV14 and TRBJ2-5; TRBD2 is a possible D gene (6 bases). Germline CDR1 is SGHDN and CDR2 is FVKESK. The CDR3 runs 10 residues. The CDR3 bases are TGTGCCAGCAATTGGGGGGAGACGGACTTC. It translates to CASNWGETDF.

The J gene is TRBJ1-6, the V gene TRBV9; tentative D call: TRBD1 (5 bases). V dropped 2 bases and J dropped 13 bases, with 16 bases sitting between them. Per germline, CDR1 SGDLS and CDR2 YYNGEE. CDR3 size: 14 residues. The CDR3: CASSVGQDSRPLHF. CDR3 DNA sequence: TGTGCCAGCAGCGTGGGGCAAGACTCGCGGCCCCTCCACTTT.

The genes are TRBV9 and TRBJ2-3; D perhaps matches TRBD2 (5 bases). This CDR3 has 16 amino acids. V lost 0 bases and J lost 4, with 15 bases in between. Germline CDR1 is SGDLS and CDR2 is YYNGEE. The CDR3 sequence: CASSVGGRGAPDTQYF. The DNA of the CDR3 is TGTGCCAGCAGCGTAGGGGGTCGGGGAGCTCCAGATACGCAGTATTTT.

The chain combines TRBV5-8 with TRBJ1-2, with D hard to call. Looked up from germline, CDR1 is SGHTS and CDR2 is YDEGEE. This CDR3 is 16 amino acids long. V lost 1 base, J lost 2 bases, and 15 bases lay in between. The chain's CDR3 is CASSLSFGVANYGYTF. The CDR3 DNA reads TGTGCCAGCAGCTTGTCGTTCGGGGTCGCGAACTATGGCTACACCTTC. Based on the CDR3 plus reference TRBV5-8 and TRBJ1-2, the full variable domain is EAGVTQSPTHLIKTRGQQATLRCSPISGHTSVYWYQQALGLGLQFLLWYDEGEERNRGNFPPRFSGRQFPNYSSELNVNALELEDSALYLCASSLSFGVANYGYTFGSGTRLTVV.

V gene TRBV6-5 combines with J gene TRBJ2-7; TRBD1 matches 9 bases. Losses at the gene ends were 7 bases for V and 5 bases for J; bases not matched to a gene: 12. Germline loops: CDR1 MNHEY, CDR2 SVGAGI. The CDR3 covers 15 residues. This CDR3 is CASTPPGQGNDEQYF. CDR3 coding DNA: TGTGCCAGCACCCCCCCCGGACAGGGGAACGACGAGCAGTACTTC.

V and J are TRBV3-1 (or the pseudogene TRBV3-2) and TRBJ2-5; 7 bases are shared with TRBD2. CDR1 is LGHDT, CDR2 YNNKEL, per germline (reference sequence). CDR3 length: 17 amino acids. J gave up 5 bases and V 4 bases, and 16 bases lay outside the gene matches. The CDR3 sequence is CASSPIARGSPTETQYF. CDR3 nucleotide sequence: TGTGCCAGCAGCCCAATTGCGCGGGGGTCACCCACGGAGACCCAGTACTTC.

V usage is TRBV24-1 and J usage is TRBJ1-5; 11 bases are shared with TRBD1. This CDR3 spans 15 amino acids. The germline gives CDR1 KGHDR, CDR2 SFDVKD. The V segment lost 8 bases and the J segment 9 bases; nucleotides outside the gene matches: 11. CDR3 nucleotide sequence: TGTGCCACCACCGGACAGGGGGCATGCCATGGGCCCCAGCATTTT. Protein sequence: CATTGQGACHGPQHF.

The rearrangement links TRBV11-3 to TRBJ2-5, with TRBD1 matching over 12 bases. Germline CDR1 is SGHNT and CDR2 is YENEEA. The CDR3 is 15 residues long. V was pared by 4 bases and J by 5 bases, with 5 bases of the junction left unmatched. The CDR3 is CASSSGQGAGETQYF. CDR3 DNA sequence: TGTGCCAGCAGCTCGGGACAGGGGGCCGGGGAGACCCAGTACTTC.

This chain joins TRBV2 and TRBJ1-1; 7 bases are shared with TRBD1. Germline V gene lookup returns CDR1 SNHLY and CDR2 FYNNEI. The CDR3 extends over 13 amino acids. J lost 7 bases, V lost 8 bases, and 10 bases had no gene match. Here the CDR3 reads CASDLTGMGEAFF. DNA of the CDR3: TGTGCCAGCGACCTGACAGGGATGGGTGAAGCTTTCTTT.

The chain employs TRBV6-5 and TRBJ2-7; 9 bases line up with TRBD2. V was clipped by 4 bases and J by 2 bases; unmatched bases: 9. This CDR3 contains 16 residues. Looked up from germline, CDR1 is MNHEY and CDR2 is SVGAGI. CDR3 amino acids: CASSFKPGLAAYEQYF. The CDR3 nucleotides read TGTGCCAGCAGTTTCAAACCGGGACTAGCCGCCTACGAGCAGTACTTC.

The V and J genes are TRBV5-4 and TRBJ1-2; tentatively, D is TRBD1 (5 bases). V dropped 5 bases and J dropped 4 bases, with 12 bases sitting between them. This CDR3 contains 13 residues. Looked up from germline, CDR1 is SGHNT and CDR2 is YYREEE (reference sequence). The CDR3 coding sequence is TGTGCCAGCAGTTCGGGGGAGAGCTATGGCTACACCTTC. It codes for CASSSGESYGYTF.

The rearrangement uses TRBV19 and TRBJ2-1, with 9 bases fitting TRBD2. CDR1 and CDR2 (germline): LNHDA, SQIVND (reference sequence). V dropped 7 bases and J dropped 1; count of bases not matched to a gene: 2. The CDR3 runs 14 residues. This CDR3 is CASNAGGSYNEQFF. CDR3 coding DNA: TGTGCCAGTAATGCGGGGGGGTCCTACAATGAGCAGTTCTTC. Full variable domain (remainder filled in from reference TRBV19 and TRBJ2-1): DGGITQSPKYLFRKEGQNVTLSCEQNLNHDAMYWYRQDPGQGLRLIYYSQIVNDFQKGDIAEGYSVSREKKESFPLTVTSAQKNPTAFYLCASNAGGSYNEQFFGPGTRLTVL.

V gene TRBV7-9 combines with J gene TRBJ1-2, with unresolved D. Germline lookup yields CDR1 SEHNR and CDR2 FQNEAQ (reference sequence). Between the trimmed V and J ends, which lost 2 bases and 4 bases, there was a span of 11 bases. This CDR3 is built from 14 residues. The CDR3 protein is CASSLITSVYGYTF. Written as DNA, the CDR3 is TGTGCCAGCAGCTTAATTACCTCAGTCTATGGCTACACCTTC.